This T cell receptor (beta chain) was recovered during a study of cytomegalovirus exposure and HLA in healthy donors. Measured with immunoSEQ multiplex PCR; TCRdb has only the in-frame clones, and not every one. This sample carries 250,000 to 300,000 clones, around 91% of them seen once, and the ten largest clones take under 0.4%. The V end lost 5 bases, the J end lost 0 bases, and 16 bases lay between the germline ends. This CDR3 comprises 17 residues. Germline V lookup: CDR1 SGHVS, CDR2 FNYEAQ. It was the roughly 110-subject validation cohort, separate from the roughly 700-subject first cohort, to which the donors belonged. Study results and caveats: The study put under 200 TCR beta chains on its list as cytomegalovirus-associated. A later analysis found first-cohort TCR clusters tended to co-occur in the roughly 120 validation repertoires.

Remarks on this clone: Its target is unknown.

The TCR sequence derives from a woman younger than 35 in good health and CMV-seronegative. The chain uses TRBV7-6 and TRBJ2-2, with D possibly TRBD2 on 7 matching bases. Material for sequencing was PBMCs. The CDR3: CASSPPRGGANTGELFF. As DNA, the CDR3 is TGTGCCAGCAGCCCCCCCCGCGGGGGCGCGAACACCGGGGAGCTGTTTTTT.